These 2 T cell receptor beta chains originate from one sample sequenced in a study of blood T cell repertoires in COVID-19. Only in-frame clones appear in the TCRdb table, and some are missing; sequencing was by immunoSEQ multiplex PCR. The data contain about 40,000 clones, around nine tenths of them seen just once; the ten biggest clones take up just under 9.5%. Sequencing was carried out using peripheral blood. Receptor source: a man aged 45-60 years with active COVID-19.

The J gene is TRBJ2-7, the V gene TRBV5-6, with 10 bases lining up with TRBD1. The ends lost 3 bases at V and 2 bases at J; junction bases unmatched: 2. The CDR3 has 14 residues. CDR1 SGHDT and CDR2 YYEEEE come from the germline V gene. The DNA of the CDR3 is TGTGCCAGCAGCTCCGGGACAGGGGCCTACGAGCAGTACTTC. Translating gives CASSSGTGAYEQYF.

This chain's CDR3 is CASSPDRSSGTEAFF. The CDR3 DNA follows: TGCGCCAGCAGCCCCGACAGGAGCTCCGGCACTGAAGCTTTCTTT. The genes are TRBV5-1 and TRBJ1-1; the D gene is possibly TRBD1 (6 bases). CDR1 SGHRS and CDR2 YFSETQ come from the germline V gene. Trimming shortened V by 4 bases and J by 4 bases, and 17 bases separated the two germline ends. The CDR3 is made up of 15 amino acids.